This T cell receptor (beta chain) stems from a study of graft-versus-host responses after intestinal transplantation. Study summary: Recipients got multivisceral, liver-intestinal, or isolated intestinal transplants. Recipients across the board were started on anti-thymocyte globulin induction, then kept on tacrolimus and steroids for approximately three years. Whole-study findings and limits: Detection of GvH clones occurred in recipient marrow, and some had their first appearance in ileum or blood. Individuals who had graft-donor T cell macrochimerism had allografts that showed high graft-versus-host to host-versus-graft clonal ratios.

Researchers processed graft tissue to release intraepithelial and lamina propria lymphocytes. Worth noting for this clone: Its antigen is not known.

TCRdb's table, derived via immunoSEQ multiplex PCR, lists solely in-frame clones and lacks some. The table shows approximately 63,000 clones, with about nine tenths occurring only once. This clonotype originated in a human patient who received an intestinal transplant, so some T cells may come from the graft donor. The sequenced sample was ileum tissue, obtained 357 days after transplant.

The CDR3 nucleotides are TGCGCCAGCAGCCCACCAGACAGGGCCCCCTACAATGAGCAGTTCTTC. The encoded protein is CASSPPDRAPYNEQFF. The V gene is TRBV5-1, the J gene TRBJ2-1, with 7 bases that match TRBD1. Germline V CDR1 and CDR2: SGHRS, YFSETQ. With V trimmed by 4 bases and J by 2 bases, 9 bases remained unmatched. This CDR3 spans 16 amino acids.